This TCR beta chain was profiled in a study of early T cells in non-severe SARS-CoV-2 infection. Study summary: With bulk RNA from unsorted whole blood as input, sequencing yielded unpaired chains.

Individual cDNA molecules were tagged with unique molecular identifiers, the study reported. TCRdb analysed the 5' RACE reads with MiXCR anew, one entry per CDR3 protein. The table has around 56,000 distinct CDR3 sequences, about 8% seen once. Study-wide results and limits: Matching against VDJdb likely underestimated virus-specific expansions, favoring anti-spike CD8.

This CDR3 contains 13 residues. Germline V gives CDR1 MNHEY, CDR2 SMNVEV (reference sequence). V lost 5 bases and J lost 6, with 14 bases in between. Concerning this clonotype: What it binds is unknown.

Sequencing used whole blood, obtained at baseline. This chain connects TRBV27 to TRBJ2-7; D may match TRBD1 or TRBD2 (5 bases each). The TCR comes from an adult who was a healthcare worker with PCR-confirmed SARS-CoV-2 infection or an uninfected control (not recorded which). CDR3 sequence reads: CASSPRWGFEQYF. The CDR3 coding sequence is TGTGCCAGCAGTCCCCGATGGGGGTTCGAGCAGTACTTC.